The clone carrying this T cell receptor (beta chain) showed up just a few times. Its antigen is unidentified. CDR1 SGHVS and CDR2 FQNEAQ come from the germline V gene. The CDR3 loop spans 15 amino acids. Trimming cost V 5 bases and J 2 bases, with 13 bases left between them. CD4+ cells underwent separation, giving CD45RA+ naive and CD45RA-negative memory subsets. The sample is drawn from a study of shared clonotypes between healthy human individuals. General study results and limits: Even with large depth, rarefaction showed that sorted-subset sequencing was incomplete. The study generally estimated greater richness for naive than memory subsets.

Some clones are missing from TCRdb's copy, which holds only in-frame ones; the method was immunoSEQ multiplex PCR. This sample has over a million clones, with around 76% found just once. The receptor comes from a man between 18 and 35 years old in good health. Sequenced: memory CD4+ T cells sorted from blood. As for subset: CD45RA-negative fraction. V is TRBV7-8 and J is TRBJ1-3; tentative D call: TRBD1 (5 bases). CDR3 sequence: CASSPGRVAGNTIYF. In DNA form, the CDR3 reads TGTGCCAGCAGCCCCGGCAGGGTAGCTGGAAACACCATATATTTT. Together with reference TRBV7-8 and TRBJ1-3, the CDR3 gives the full variable domain: GAGVSQSPRYKVAKRGQDVALRCDPISGHVSLFWYQQALGQGPEFLTYFQNEAQLDKSGLPSDRFFAERPEGSVSTLKIQRTQQEDSAVYLCASSPGRVAGNTIYFGEGSWLTVV.